The 26 T cell receptor beta chains presented below share a single source sample, sequenced in a study of cytomegalovirus exposure and HLA in healthy donors. The PCR made use of 60 Vbeta and 13 Jbeta primers. Produced via immunoSEQ multiplex PCR; TCRdb's table is partial and in-frame only. The sample has 95,000 to 150,000 clones, roughly three fifths seen once; the top ten hold 10%. Sequencing was carried out using PBMCs. These receptors originate from a man in his forties in good health and CMV-seropositive.

This clone was found a few times. The chain employs TRBV27 and TRBJ2-3; D is unresolved. The V gene lost 0 bases and the J gene lost 8 bases, with 9 bases spanning the gap. The CDR3 spans 13 residues. Germline lookup yields CDR1 MNHEY and CDR2 SMNVEV (reference sequence). CDR3 bases: TGTGCCAGCAGTTTATCGCGGTTCGGTACGCAGTATTTT. This translates into CASSLSRFGTQYF.

J is TRBJ1-6 and V is TRBV6-5; weak D call: TRBD1 (5 bases). Trimming removed 2 bases at V and 14 bases at J, with 10 bases between. The CDR3 contains 12 residues. Germline V gene lookup returns CDR1 MNHEY and CDR2 SVGAGI. The CDR3 reads CASSYPGGSLHF. CDR3 in DNA: TGTGCCAGCAGTTACCCGGGGGGATCCCTCCACTTT.

V usage is TRBV5-8 and J usage is TRBJ2-1, with D perhaps matching TRBD2 (7 bases). Per the germline V gene, CDR1 is SGHTS and CDR2 is YDEGEE. The CDR3 length is 17 residues. Trimming took off 0 bases at V and 2 bases at J, with 15 bases between the two ends. CDR3 region: CASSLGRGGLPYNEQFF. The CDR3 DNA is TGTGCCAGCAGCTTGGGGAGGGGGGGCCTCCCCTACAATGAGCAGTTCTTC.

This chain joins TRBV11-3 and TRBJ2-1, with TRBD2 matching over 10 bases. The germline V gene encodes CDR1 SGHNT and CDR2 YENEEA. Trimming at V came to 5 bases and at J to 6 bases, leaving 10 bases not matched to a gene. The CDR3 spans 16 residues. In DNA, the CDR3 is TGTGCCAGCAGCCGTGGGTGGAGGACTAGCGGCAATGAGCAGTTCTTC. Encoded protein: CASSRGWRTSGNEQFF.

This clone was seen a handful of times. The chain's CDR3 is CASSLGLNGDEQFF. The CDR3 nucleotides read TGTGCCAGCAGCTTGGGACTCAACGGGGATGAGCAGTTCTTC. This chain uses TRBV5-6 with TRBJ2-1, with D maybe TRBD2 (5 bases). V was clipped by 0 bases and J by 8 bases, with 12 bases between them. This CDR3 spans 14 amino acids. CDR1 is SGHDT and CDR2 is YYEEEE in the germline V gene.

This chain uses TRBV5-1 with TRBJ1-2; 8 bases match TRBD1. Germline-derived CDR1 and CDR2 are SGHRS and YFSETQ. The length of the CDR3 is 14 residues. V lost 2 bases and J lost 3; bases outside the gene matches: 3. CDR3 sequence: CASSLQGVHYGYTF. In nucleotides, the CDR3 is TGCGCCAGCAGCTTACAGGGGGTTCACTATGGCTACACCTTC.

This clone was counted a single time. This chain links TRBV28 with TRBJ2-1; D is unresolved. Per the germline V gene, CDR1 is MDHEN and CDR2 is SYDVKM. V lost 7 bases and J 9 bases, leaving 19 bases between the germline ends. The CDR3 consists of 14 residues. The CDR3 nucleotides read TGTGCCAGCATCACCCCTGGCTGGAGCTTTGAGCAGTTCTTC. Amino acids: CASITPGWSFEQFF.

A few counts support this clone. The chain has TRBV10-3 and TRBJ2-3; TRBD1 agrees at 9 bases. This CDR3 spans 14 amino acids. The trim removed 6 bases at V and 5 bases at J, leaving 6 bases unmatched. CDR1 ENHRY and CDR2 SYGVKD come from the germline V gene. CDR3 sequence (DNA): TGTGCCATCAGCCGGGGACAGGGTGGAGATACGCAGTATTTT. Amino acids: CAISRGQGGDTQYF.

The J gene is TRBJ1-1, the V gene TRBV2, with D possibly matching TRBD1 (6 bases). This CDR3 has 17 residues. Per the germline V gene, CDR1 is SNHLY and CDR2 is FYNNEI. V dropped 0 bases and J dropped 0 bases, with 14 bases sitting between them. The chain's CDR3 is CASSEAPGHIMNTEAFF. CDR3 bases: TGTGCCAGCAGTGAAGCCCCGGGACATATAATGAACACTGAAGCTTTCTTT. Full variable domain (missing parts from reference TRBV2 and TRBJ1-1): EPEVTQTPSHQVTQMGQEVILRCVPISNHLYFYWYRQILGQKVEFLVSFYNNEISEKSEIFDDQFSVERPDGSNFTLKIRSTKLEDSAMYFCASSEAPGHIMNTEAFFGQGTRLTVV.

The chain joins TRBV21-1 to TRBJ1-1; the table's D call TRBD1 went unverified against the DNA. TRBV21-1 is described as a pseudogene. CDR3 size: 15 residues. The CDR3 nucleotides read TGTGCCAGCGGGGACAGACCGAATATGAACACTGAAGCTTTCTTT. As protein: CASGDRPNMNTEAFF.

The chain joins TRBV4-3 to TRBJ2-7; 11 bases line up with TRBD2. In germline, CDR1 is LGHNA, CDR2 YSLEER. The length of the CDR3 is 16 residues. The V segment lost 1 base and the J segment 2 bases; nucleotides outside the gene matches: 4. The CDR3 nucleotides are TGCGCCAGCAGCCAAGGGCTAGCGGGAGGTGCCTACGAGCAGTACTTC. This sequence encodes CASSQGLAGGAYEQYF.

The V call is TRBV7-2, the J call TRBJ2-7; 11 bases match TRBD2. CDR3 length equals 16 residues. Germline V gene data show CDR1 as SGHTA and CDR2 as FQGNSA. Trimming took 5 bases from V and 3 from J; bases not matched to a gene: 9. DNA of the CDR3: TGTGCCAGCAGCATACAGACTAGCGGGGCGGACTACGAGCAGTACTTC. Its protein product is CASSIQTSGADYEQYF.

J is TRBJ2-7 and V is TRBV7-2; 12 positions match TRBD2. CDR1 SGHTA and CDR2 FQGNSA come from the germline V gene. This CDR3 is built from 16 residues. Trimming cost V 0 bases and J 4 bases; bases outside gene matches: 4. The CDR3 loop reads CASSLAASGGAYEQYF. DNA of the CDR3: TGTGCCAGCAGCTTAGCCGCTAGCGGGGGGGCGTACGAGCAGTACTTC.

The CDR3 region has the DNA TGTGCCAGCAGCGACATATGGACCGGGACTAGCGAGTACGAGCAGTACTTC. This sequence encodes CASSDIWTGTSEYEQYF. V is TRBV28 and J is TRBJ2-7; 10 nucleotides agree with TRBD2. V was pared by 6 bases and J by 4 bases, with 15 bases of the junction left unmatched. The CDR3 sequence is 17 residues long. The V gene's germline CDR1 is MDHEN and CDR2 SYDVKM.

In regard to this clone: One end of the junction is discordant with germline, which a read error may explain. The CDR3 protein is CASSTYLRAEKLLF. CDR3 coding DNA: TGTGCCAGTAGTACTTATCTCAGAGCGGAAAAACTGCTTTTT. The rearrangement uses TRBV19 and TRBJ1-4, with D unresolved. Germline loops: CDR1 LNHDA, CDR2 SQIVND (reference sequence). The CDR3 has 14 residues.

This clone was recorded a few times. This chain uses TRBV5-4 with TRBJ2-7; no clear D. The germline V gene encodes CDR1 SGHNT and CDR2 YYREEE (reference sequence). V was trimmed by 0 bases and J by 3 bases, leaving 10 bases between them. The CDR3 has 14 amino acids. Written as DNA, the CDR3 is TGTGCCAGCAGCTTGGGACGGAGCAACTACGAGCAGTACTTC. Protein: CASSLGRSNYEQYF.

This clone was seen only a few times. This chain links TRBV28 with TRBJ1-3, with D perhaps TRBD1 (5 bases). Germline V gives CDR1 MDHEN, CDR2 SYDVKM. Trimming removed 1 base from V and 4 bases from J, with 14 bases in between. The length of the CDR3 is 16 residues. The CDR3 DNA sequence: TGTGCCAGCAGTTTATTACCGCAGGGTTCGGGAAACACCATATATTTT. It encodes CASSLLPQGSGNTIYF.

The gene calls are TRBV5-4 and TRBJ1-1, with 9 bases identical to TRBD1. This CDR3 comprises 16 residues. The ends lost 2 bases at V and 1 base at J; junction bases unmatched: 6. In germline, CDR1 is SGHNT, CDR2 YYREEE (reference sequence). This CDR3 is CASSFTGGAPNTEAFF. The CDR3 bases are TGTGCCAGCAGCTTTACAGGGGGCGCCCCGAACACTGAAGCTTTCTTT.

The rearrangement links TRBV7-9 to TRBJ1-5, with no clear D. Germline CDR1 and CDR2: SEHNR and FQNEAQ (reference sequence). V lost 1 base, J lost 3 bases, and 13 bases lay in between. The CDR3 is 16 residues long. CDR3 loop: CASSLVGSGFNQPQHF. CDR3 in DNA: TGTGCCAGCAGCTTAGTGGGCTCGGGGTTCAATCAGCCCCAGCATTTT.

The V call is TRBV19, the J call TRBJ2-7; 7 nucleotides line up with TRBD2. CDR3 length equals 12 residues. Unmatched junction bases numbered 1, after V lost 5 bases and J lost 3 bases. Germline-derived CDR1 and CDR2 are LNHDA and SQIVND (reference sequence). In nucleotides, the CDR3 is TGTGCCAGTAGTGCGGGGGACTACGAGCAGTACTTC. It specifies CASSAGDYEQYF.

This chain links TRBV4-2 with TRBJ1-4; 7 bases agree with TRBD1. The CDR3 is made up of 16 amino acids. CDR1 LGHNA and CDR2 YNFKEQ come from the germline V gene. V was clipped by 1 base and J by 3 bases; unmatched bases: 5. The CDR3 is CASSQVQGTANEKLFF. CDR3 bases: TGTGCCAGCAGCCAAGTCCAGGGGACAGCTAATGAAAAACTGTTTTTT.

J is TRBJ2-5 and V is TRBV5-1; 9 nucleotides line up with TRBD1. The CDR3 totals 15 residues. V lost 0 bases to trimming and J lost 4 bases; unmatched junction nucleotides: 4. Germline V gives CDR1 SGHRS, CDR2 YFSETQ. CDR3 amino acids: CASSLGDRDPETQYF. The CDR3 bases are TGCGCCAGCAGCTTGGGGGACAGGGATCCAGAGACCCAGTACTTC.

In this sample, this clone turned up a few times. This chain links TRBV4-1 with TRBJ1-5; D is ambiguous. V was pared by 0 bases and J by 0 bases, with 6 bases between. In germline, CDR1 is MGHRA, CDR2 YSYEKL. This CDR3 comprises 15 residues. CDR3 loop: CASSQEGISNQPQHF. As DNA, the CDR3 is TGCGCCAGCAGCCAAGAGGGCATTAGCAATCAGCCCCAGCATTTT.

This clone appeared a few times. The rearrangement links TRBV6-1 to TRBJ1-6; 11 bases are shared with TRBD1. This CDR3 is built from 15 residues. Trimming cost V 4 bases and J 4 bases; bases outside gene matches: 0. Germline lookup yields CDR1 MNHNS and CDR2 SASEGT. CDR3 bases: TGTGCCAGCAGTGGGGACAGGGGGTATAATTCACCCCTCCACTTT. It yields the protein CASSGDRGYNSPLHF.

The J gene is TRBJ2-5, the V gene TRBV20-1; a possible D gene is TRBD2 (5 bases). The J call may be in error: the DNA end matches TRBJ2-7 better. The CDR3 loop spans 11 amino acids. Germline CDR1 is DFQATT and CDR2 is SNEGSKA (reference sequence). The CDR3 loop reads CSAPDFYEQYF. The CDR3 DNA follows: TGCAGTGCGCCGGACTTCTACGAGCAGTACTTC.

The chain combines TRBV6-5 with TRBJ2-7, with 9 bases that match TRBD2. V trimming: 0 bases; J trimming: 0 bases; junction bases outside the gene matches: 0. CDR1 is MNHEY, CDR2 SVGAGI, per germline. There are 15 residues in the CDR3. The CDR3 protein is CASSYSSGSSYEQYF. CDR3 nucleotide sequence: TGTGCCAGCAGTTACTCTAGCGGGAGCTCCTACGAGCAGTACTTC.